Described below is a single TCR beta chain sequence and its context. This sample was taken from a study of cytomegalovirus exposure and HLA in healthy donors. V shed 4 bases and J 6 bases; nucleotides not matched to a gene: 6. The CDR3 totals 13 residues. The germline CDR1 and CDR2 sequences are GTSNPN and SVGIG (reference sequence). The PCR employed 60 Vbeta primers together with 13 Jbeta primers. Produced via immunoSEQ multiplex PCR; TCRdb's table is partial and in-frame only. The table lists tens of thousands of clones, roughly 80% of them singletons, with roughly 1.3% in the top ten. The chain couples TRBV30 to TRBJ2-1, with 7 bases lining up with TRBD1. The receptor comes from a girl aged 2-10 years in good health and CMV-seropositive. Sequenced: PBMCs. CDR3 in amino acids: CAWKGAYGNEQFF. Written as DNA, the CDR3 is TGTGCCTGGAAGGGGGCCTACGGCAATGAGCAGTTCTTC.